These T cell receptor beta chains were read from a single sample in a study of molecular identifiers for immune sequencing clone quantification. TCRdb reanalysed the PCR reads using MiXCR and keeps one entry per CDR3 protein. This sample yields around 86,000 distinct CDR3 sequences, of which under 20% are seen a single time; 0.85% belongs to the top ten. The sample consisted of naive CD8+ T cells from blood, with Jurkat cell RNA spiked in. These receptors were collected from a human donor in good health. Some libraries in this study had Jurkat cell RNA spiked in. Both conserved end residues are part of each CDR3. D genes are given only for firm matches. Size tells how often a clone was seen (once, few, many) or the class of an expanded clone, and some rows leave it out.

V gene	J gene	D gene	clone size	CDR3 protein	CDR3 DNA
TRBV5-6	TRBJ1-1	.	.	CASSLYRDLIWPNTEAFF	TGTGCCAGCAGCTTATACAGGGACTTAATATGGCCGAACACTGAAGCTTTCTTT
TRBV29-1	TRBJ2-7	.	many	CSVTSGMASSYEQYF	TGCAGCGTCACCTCCGGTATGGCCAGCTCCTACGAGCAGTACTTC
TRBV3-1	TRBJ1-2	.	many	CASSHESGYGYTF	TGTGCCAGCAGCCACGAGTCAGGCTATGGCTACACCTTC
TRBV7-9	TRBJ2-3	.	many	CASSLWSSTDTQYF	TGTGCCAGCAGCTTATGGTCTAGCACAGATACGCAGTATTTT
TRBV6-4	TRBJ2-3	TRBD2	many	CASSDGYPSGSYTDTQYF	TGTGCCAGCAGTGACGGCTATCCTAGCGGGTCTTACACAGATACGCAGTATTTT
TRBV9	TRBJ2-3	.	.	CASNPQPAQGTDTQYF	TGTGCCAGCAACCCCCAGCCCGCCCAGGGGACAGATACGCAGTATTTT
TRBV27	TRBJ2-7	TRBD1	.	CASSLSGTVLYEQYF	TGTGCCAGCAGTTTAAGTGGGACAGTACTCTACGAGCAGTACTTC
TRBV9	TRBJ2-1	.	many	CASSGNEQFF	TGTGCCAGCAGCGGCAATGAGCAGTTCTTC
TRBV6-2/TRBV6-3	TRBJ2-7	.	many	CASEGWGPEQYF	TGTGCCAGCGAGGGTTGGGGCCCCGAGCAGTACTTC
TRBV27	TRBJ2-7	TRBD2	.	CASSERESYEQYF	TGTGCCAGCAGCGAGCGGGAGAGCTACGAGCAGTACTTC
TRBV12-5	TRBJ2-3	.	many	CASGSRDPSTDTQYF	TGTGCTAGTGGTTCGAGGGACCCTAGCACAGATACGCAGTATTTT
TRBV29-1	TRBJ2-2	TRBD1	many	CSVDRGRNTGELFF	TGCAGCGTTGACAGGGGGCGGAACACCGGGGAGCTGTTTTTT
TRBV7-9	TRBJ1-1	.	many	CASRTTVNTEAFF	TGTGCCAGCAGGACGACAGTGAACACTGAAGCTTTCTTT
TRBV9	TRBJ2-3	TRBD1	many	CASSVDPRQGKDTQYF	TGTGCCAGCAGCGTAGACCCTCGACAGGGGAAAGATACGCAGTATTTT
TRBV18	TRBJ2-7	.	many	CASSPGTTWQYF	TGTGCCAGCTCACCTGGGACCACCTGGCAGTACTTC
TRBV5-5	TRBJ1-5	.	many	CASSSSGNQPQHF	TGTGCCAGCAGCTCCAGTGGCAATCAGCCCCAGCATTTT
TRBV7-8	TRBJ2-3	.	many	CASTQRRGFSTDTQYF	TGTGCCAGCACCCAACGAAGAGGATTTAGCACAGATACGCAGTATTTT
TRBV9	TRBJ2-1	.	few	CASSVRERHNEQFF	TGTGCCAGCAGCGTCAGGGAACGGCACAATGAGCAGTTCTTC
TRBV5-4	TRBJ2-2	.	many	CASSLASGELFF	TGTGCCAGCAGCTTGGCTTCCGGGGAGCTGTTTTTT
TRBV29-1	TRBJ2-3	.	.	CSAPDRIRPDTQYF	TGCAGCGCACCAGACAGGATTCGCCCAGATACGCAGTATTTT
TRBV20-1	TRBJ2-7	.	many	CSARAQQGGYEQYF	TGCAGTGCTAGAGCTCAACAGGGAGGCTACGAGCAGTACTTC
TRBV6-4	TRBJ2-3	TRBD2	many	CASNNQGTSGRVDTQYF	TGTGCCAGCAACAACCAAGGGACTAGCGGCCGGGTGGATACGCAGTATTTT
TRBV7-6	TRBJ2-7	.	.	CASSLEVRYEQYF	TGTGCCAGCAGCTTAGAGGTTCGCTACGAGCAGTACTTC
TRBV29-1	TRBJ1-3	.	many	CSVGADNENTIYF	TGCAGCGTGGGGGCGGACAACGAAAACACCATATATTTT
TRBV6-2/TRBV6-3	TRBJ2-7	TRBD2	many	CASSYSGTSGSNF	TGTGCCAGCAGTTACTCTGGGACTAGCGGGAGTAACTTC
TRBV5-1	TRBJ2-5	TRBD2	many	CASSSPPERGEQETQYF	TGCGCCAGCAGCTCCCCCCCCGAGCGGGGGGAACAAGAGACCCAGTACTTC
TRBV7-2	TRBJ2-7	.	many	CASSSGPLGNEQYF	TGTGCCAGCAGCTCCGGGCCCCTGGGCAACGAGCAGTACTTC
TRBV11-3	TRBJ2-1	.	.	CASSHSAGDEQFF	TGTGCCAGCAGCCACAGCGCAGGTGATGAGCAGTTCTTC
TRBV6-2/TRBV6-3	TRBJ1-1	.	.	CASSYSWQDEAFF	TGTGCCAGCAGTTACTCCTGGCAGGATGAAGCTTTCTTT
TRBV24-1	TRBJ1-5	.	.	CATSDLDANQPQHF	TGTGCCACCAGTGATCTCGACGCGAATCAGCCCCAGCATTTT
TRBV5-1	TRBJ1-2	.	many	CASSSVGGDYGYTF	TGCGCCAGCAGCTCCGTGGGTGGGGACTATGGCTACACCTTC
TRBV2	TRBJ1-5	TRBD1	many	CASSEIGTGGYSNQPQHF	TGTGCCAGCAGTGAAATCGGGACAGGGGGCTATAGCAATCAGCCCCAGCATTTT
TRBV4-1	TRBJ2-7	TRBD1	many	CASSQFGQGDYEQYF	TGCGCCAGCAGCCAATTTGGACAGGGGGACTACGAGCAGTACTTC
TRBV19	TRBJ2-7	.	many	CASSNSHRVGYEQYF	TGTGCCAGTAGTAACTCCCACAGGGTGGGGTACGAGCAGTACTTC
TRBV28	TRBJ2-5	TRBD1	.	CASVALRDRARETQYF	TGTGCCAGCGTCGCACTCCGGGACAGGGCCCGGGAGACCCAGTACTTC
TRBV5-5	TRBJ2-2	TRBD1	many	CASSWDRLDTGELFF	TGTGCCAGCAGCTGGGACAGGTTGGACACCGGGGAGCTGTTTTTT
TRBV7-9	TRBJ2-5	.	many	CASSPSANYQETQYF	TGTGCCAGCAGCCCCAGCGCAAACTACCAAGAGACCCAGTACTTC
TRBV5-1	TRBJ2-2	.	many	CASSLEQGWDTGELFF	TGCGCCAGCAGCTTGGAACAGGGCTGGGACACCGGGGAGCTGTTTTTT
TRBV5-4	TRBJ2-3	TRBD1	many	CASSLEGTGGGRNTQYF	TGTGCCAGCAGCTTGGAGGGGACAGGGGGCGGGAGAAATACGCAGTATTTT
TRBV4-3	TRBJ2-1	TRBD2	many	CASSQDSSGGGNEQFF	TGCGCCAGCAGCCAAGATAGTAGCGGGGGCGGTAATGAGCAGTTCTTC
TRBV6-2/TRBV6-3	TRBJ1-3	.	many	CASSYSAGSRGNTIYF	TGTGCCAGCAGTTACTCGGCAGGATCTCGTGGAAACACCATATATTTT